This T cell receptor beta chain was profiled in a study of radiotherapy plus CTLA-4 blockade in lung cancer. CDR1 is SGHRS, CDR2 YFSETQ, per germline. Trimming cost V 6 bases and J 3 bases; bases outside gene matches: 12. The CDR3 extends over 16 amino acids. Study-level findings and limits: After radiotherapy and ipilimumab, tumor-derived clones expanded in peripheral blood. Reports identified early blood T cell clone dynamics, with interferon-beta, as the best response predictor.

The table came from immunoSEQ multiplex PCR; TCRdb's copy has only in-frame clones and leaves some out. The sample yields approximately 35,000 clones, around 85% seen once. Comment on this clone: What it binds is unknown.

The chain uses TRBV5-1 and TRBJ2-1; 7 nucleotides agree with TRBD2. The clonotype comes from a human donor with non-small cell lung cancer who had stable disease on radiotherapy plus ipilimumab. The input for sequencing was peripheral blood, taken from a patient treated with radiotherapy plus ipilimumab. DNA of the CDR3: TGCGCCAGCAACCCCGGAGAGCGGGGTGGCTACAATGAGCAGTTCTTC. Residues: CASNPGERGGYNEQFF. The variable domain in full, with the rest retrieved from reference TRBV5-1 and TRBJ2-1, is KAGVTQTPRYLIKTRGQQVTLSCSPISGHRSVSWYQQTPGQGLQFLFEYFSETQRNKGNFPGRFSGRQFSNSRSEMNVSTLELGDSALYLCASNPGERGGYNEQFFGPGTRLTVL.